This entry describes one T cell receptor beta chain. How the authors handled the data: Researchers report that nucleated cell counts were estimated from reference gene primer amplification. TCRdb's copy holds only in-frame clones and misses some; the assay was immunoSEQ multiplex PCR. The DNA gave D and trimming, while V, J and clone size come from that table. The sample records roughly 200,000 clones, over 60% being singletons. This record belongs to a study of blood T cell repertoires in COVID-19. Study in general: The United States, Italy and Spain provided the acute and convalescent COVID-19 samples. T cells, B-cell-depleted T cells, or PBMCs provided the cDNA or gDNA that served as material.

V lost 0 bases and J 2 bases, leaving 8 bases between the germline ends. This CDR3 has 14 amino acids. Germline values: CDR1 GTSNPN, CDR2 SVGIG (reference sequence). The clonotype originates from a woman in her 70s with acute or convalescent COVID-19. The sequencing input was peripheral blood. The V gene is TRBV30, the J gene TRBJ1-5; unclear D gene. CDR3 protein: CAWSVGIGNQPQHF. CDR3 coding DNA: TGTGCCTGGAGTGTCGGGATTGGCAATCAGCCCCAGCATTTT. The entire variable domain, with the rest obtained from reference TRBV30 and TRBJ1-5, is as follows: SQTIHQWPATLVQPVGSPLSLECTVEGTSNPNLYWYRQAAGRGLQLLFYSVGIGQISSEVPQNLSASRPQDRQFILSSKKLLLSDSGFYLCAWSVGIGNQPQHFGDGTRLSIL.